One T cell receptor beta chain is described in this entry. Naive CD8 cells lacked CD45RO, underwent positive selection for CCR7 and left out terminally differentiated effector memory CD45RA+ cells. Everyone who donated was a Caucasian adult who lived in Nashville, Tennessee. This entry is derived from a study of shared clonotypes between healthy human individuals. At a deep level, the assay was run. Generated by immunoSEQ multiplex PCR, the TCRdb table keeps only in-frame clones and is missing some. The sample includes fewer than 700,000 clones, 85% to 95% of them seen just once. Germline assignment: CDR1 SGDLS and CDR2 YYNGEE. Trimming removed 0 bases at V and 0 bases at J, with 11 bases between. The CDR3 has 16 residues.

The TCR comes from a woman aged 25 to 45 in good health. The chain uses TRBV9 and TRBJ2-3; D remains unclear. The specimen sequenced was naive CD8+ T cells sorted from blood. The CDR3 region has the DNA TGTGCCAGCAGCGTAGTCTTGAGGTCGAGCACAGATACGCAGTATTTT. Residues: CASSVVLRSSTDTQYF.